Following are 5 T cell receptor beta chains from one sample sequenced in a study of T-cell reconstitution after alpha-beta-depleted transplantation in children. A TCRbeta library incorporating unique molecular identifiers was prepared. TCRdb re-called the PCR reads with MiXCR, one entry per CDR3 protein. The sample has 200,000 to 250,000 distinct CDR3 sequences, approximately 10% seen once; the top ten hold around 6.2%. The input for sequencing was PBMCs from the stem cell graft donor, taken from the stem cell graft. The receptors here all came from a human donor who donated a stem cell graft to a child with acute lymphoblastic leukemia.

This rearrangement joins TRBV6-1 to TRBJ1-6, with D possibly TRBD1 on 5 matching bases. V lost 6 bases, J lost 7 bases, and 16 bases lay in between. The CDR3 covers 15 residues. Per germline, CDR1 MNHNS and CDR2 SASEGT. Here the CDR3 reads CASSNKQAENSPLHF. The CDR3 nucleotides read TGTGCCAGCAGCAACAAACAGGCCGAAAATTCACCCCTCCACTTT.

This clonotype has ten or more counts. The chain carries TRBV29-1 and TRBJ2-7, with 7 positions matching TRBD1. The CDR3 contains 14 residues. Germline trimming cut 7 bases from V and 7 bases from J; bases unmatched to any gene: 16. The germline CDR1 and CDR2 sequences are SQVTM and ANQGSEA. CDR3 in amino acids: CSAALGDSVFEQYF. CDR3 coding DNA: TGCAGCGCCGCCCTGGGGGACAGCGTTTTTGAGCAGTACTTC.

This clonotype has only one observation. The rearrangement joins TRBV5-6 to TRBJ1-4, with 7 nucleotides matching TRBD1. Trimming cost V 0 bases and J 5 bases; bases outside gene matches: 7. The germline CDR1 and CDR2 sequences are SGHDT and YYEEEE. This CDR3 contains 16 residues. The CDR3 nucleotides read TGTGCCAGCAGCTTGGCAGTGACAGGGTCAAATGAAAAACTGTTTTTT. Translating gives CASSLAVTGSNEKLFF. The full variable domain, in which reference TRBV5-6 and TRBJ1-4 provide the parts outside the CDR3, is DAGVTQSPTHLIKTRGQQVTLRCSPKSGHDTVSWYQQALGQGPQFIFQYYEEEERQRGNFPDRFSGHQFPNYSSELNVNALLLGDSALYLCASSLAVTGSNEKLFFGSGTQLSVL.

The gene calls are TRBV6-5 and TRBJ2-5; unclear D gene. The CDR3 has 13 residues. The V and J ends lost 2 bases and 5 bases respectively, with 9 bases between them. Germline-derived CDR1 and CDR2 are MNHEY and SVGAGI. CDR3 in DNA: TGTGCCAGCAGTTACGGTGGGGTTGAGACCCAGTACTTC. Translated: CASSYGGVETQYF.

The table lists this clonotype with many counts. The gene calls are TRBV5-6 and TRBJ1-2, with a weak D call TRBD1 (5 bases). V was pared by 2 bases and J by 2 bases, with 16 bases between. CDR1 and CDR2 from the germline V gene are SGHDT and YYEEEE. The CDR3 is 16 amino acids. This CDR3 reads CASSFETVGENYGYTF. The CDR3 bases are TGTGCCAGCAGCTTCGAGACAGTGGGGGAAAACTATGGCTACACCTTC.